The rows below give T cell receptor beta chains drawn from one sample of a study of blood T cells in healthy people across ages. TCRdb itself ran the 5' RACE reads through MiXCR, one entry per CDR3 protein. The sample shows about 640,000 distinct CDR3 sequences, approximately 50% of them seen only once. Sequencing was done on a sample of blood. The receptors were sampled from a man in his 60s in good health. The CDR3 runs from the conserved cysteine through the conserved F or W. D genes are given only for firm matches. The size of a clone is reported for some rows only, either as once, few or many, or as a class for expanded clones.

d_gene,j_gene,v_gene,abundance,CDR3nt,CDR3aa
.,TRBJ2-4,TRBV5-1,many,TGCGCCAGCAGTTCCCCGGGGGCAGCCAAAAACATTCAGTACTTC,CASSSPGAAKNIQYF
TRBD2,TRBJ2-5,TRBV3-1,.,TGTGCCAGCAGCCAAGATACTAGCGGGGCTCAGTACTTC,CASSQDTSGAQYF
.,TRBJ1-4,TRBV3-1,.,TGTGCCAGCAGCCAAGGGTCAGATTATGAAAAACTGTTTTTT,CASSQGSDYEKLFF
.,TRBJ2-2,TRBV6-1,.,TGTGCCAGCAGTGACGGGGTTCGGTATCTGACCGGGGAGCTGTTTTTT,CASSDGVRYLTGELFF
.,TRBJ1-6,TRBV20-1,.,TGCAGTGCTAGAGATTCGGGCGCACCCCTCCACTTT,CSARDSGAPLHF
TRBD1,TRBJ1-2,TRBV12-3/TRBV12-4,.,TGTGCCAGCAGCCCAACAGGGGGGGGTGATGGCTACACCTTC,CASSPTGGGDGYTF
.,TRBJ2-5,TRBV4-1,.,TGCGCCAGTGGGAAAGGGGGGCGCGAGACCCAGTACTTC,CASGKGGRETQYF
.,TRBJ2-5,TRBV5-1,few,TGCGCCAGCAGCTTTGACCTCCAAGAGACCCAGTACTTC,CASSFDLQETQYF
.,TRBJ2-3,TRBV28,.,TGTGCTAGCCTCGGGGGTGGCACAGATACGCAGTATTTT,CASLGGGTDTQYF
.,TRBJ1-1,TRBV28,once,TGTGCCAGCAGTTTACCGGGGAGCTGGAACACTGAAGCTTTCTTT,CASSLPGSWNTEAFF
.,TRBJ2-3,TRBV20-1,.,TGCAGTGCTAGAGGGGAGCCCCTGAGCACAGATACGCAGTATTTT,CSARGEPLSTDTQYF
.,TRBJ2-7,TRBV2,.,TGTGCCAGCGAAACCCTTCCAGGATTCGGGCAGTACTTC,CASETLPGFGQYF
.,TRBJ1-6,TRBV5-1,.,TGCGCCAGCACACCATGGGGGGGCCAAAATTCACCCCTCCACTTT,CASTPWGGQNSPLHF
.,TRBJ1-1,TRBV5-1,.,TGCGCCAGCAGCGGGGGACAGAACACTGAAGCTTTCTTT,CASSGGQNTEAFF
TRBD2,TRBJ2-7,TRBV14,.,TGTGCCAGCAGCCAAGGCTGGGGACTATCCTACGAGCAGTACTTC,CASSQGWGLSYEQYF
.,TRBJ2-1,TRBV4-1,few,TGCGCCAGCAGCCTCGCGGCGGCAGGGGATAATGAGCAGTTCTTC,CASSLAAAGDNEQFF
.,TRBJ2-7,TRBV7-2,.,TGTGCCAGCAGCCCTAAGACCTACGAGCAGTACTTC,CASSPKTYEQYF
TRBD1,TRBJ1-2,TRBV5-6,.,TGTGCCAGCAGCTTGGACCCCCTCGGGACAGGGGATGGCTACACCTTC,CASSLDPLGTGDGYTF
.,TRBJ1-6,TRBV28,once,TGTGCCAGCAGTTTATCCCAGGCCTATAATTCACCCCTCCACTTT,CASSLSQAYNSPLHF
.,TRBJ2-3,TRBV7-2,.,TGTGCCAGCAGCCTTAACTACCTTTTTAGCACAGATATGCAGTATTTT,CASSLNYLFSTDMQYF
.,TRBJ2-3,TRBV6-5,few,TGTGCCAGCAGTTACGATGGAGCAGATACGCAGTATTTT,CASSYDGADTQYF
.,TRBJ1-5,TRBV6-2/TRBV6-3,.,TGTGCCAGCAGTGGGGTGGTCAGTCAGCCCCAGCATTTT,CASSGVVSQPQHF
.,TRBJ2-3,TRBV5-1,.,TGCGCCAGCAGCTTAGGTGGTTACACCACAGATACGCAGTATTTT,CASSLGGYTTDTQYF
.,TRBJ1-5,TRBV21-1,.,TGTGCCAGCAGCACCAAATGTCCTGTTAATCAGCCCCAGCATTTT,CASSTKCPVNQPQHF
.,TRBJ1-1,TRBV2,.,TGTGCCAGCAGTGACTCGCCAAGTACTGAAGCTTTCTTT,CASSDSPSTEAFF
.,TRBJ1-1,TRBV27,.,TGTGCCAGCAGTCCCTTTCAGGGCTGGGGCACTGAAGCTTTCTTT,CASSPFQGWGTEAFF
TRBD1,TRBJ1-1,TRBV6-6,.,TGTGCCAGCAGGGGTGACAGGGGGAACACTGAAGCTTTCTTT,CASRGDRGNTEAFF
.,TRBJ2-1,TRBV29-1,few,TGCAGCGTTGTTGGAGCGGGTGCGGGTGGTGAGCAGTTCTTC,CSVVGAGAGGEQFF
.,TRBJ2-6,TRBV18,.,TGTGCCAGCTCACCACAAGGGGGCTCTGGGGCCAACGTCCTGACTTTC,CASSPQGGSGANVLTF
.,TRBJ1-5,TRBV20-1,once,TGCAGTGCTAGAGTGGAGGGGGATCAGCCCCAGCATTTT,CSARVEGDQPQHF
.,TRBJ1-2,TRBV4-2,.,TGTGCCAGCAGCCCACAACTAGCGGGGAAGTATGGCTACACCTTC,CASSPQLAGKYGYTF